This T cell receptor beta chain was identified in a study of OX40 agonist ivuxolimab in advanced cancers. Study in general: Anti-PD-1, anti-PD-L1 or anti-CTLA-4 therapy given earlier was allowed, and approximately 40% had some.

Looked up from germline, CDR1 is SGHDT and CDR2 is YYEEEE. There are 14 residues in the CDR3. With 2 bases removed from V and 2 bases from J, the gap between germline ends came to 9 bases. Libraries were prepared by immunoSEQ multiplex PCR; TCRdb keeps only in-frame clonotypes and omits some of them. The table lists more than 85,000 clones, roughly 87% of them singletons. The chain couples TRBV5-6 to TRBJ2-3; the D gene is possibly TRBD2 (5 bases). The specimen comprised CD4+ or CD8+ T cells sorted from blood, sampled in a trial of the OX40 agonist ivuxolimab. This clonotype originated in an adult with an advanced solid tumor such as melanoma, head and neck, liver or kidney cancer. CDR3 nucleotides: TGTGCCAGCAGCTTTGCGGGTTACACAGATACGCAGTATTTT. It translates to CASSFAGYTDTQYF.